The clone carrying this T cell receptor beta chain occurred a few times. This sample is drawn from a study of T cells in Graves' hyperthyroidism and ophthalmopathy. Amplification yielded TCR beta CDR3 regions, with RNA transcripts as the source. First-round RT-PCR of the TCR CDR3 relied on the HTBI primer set. Using its own MiXCR run on the multiplex PCR reads, TCRdb lists one record per CDR3 protein. The sample lists about 590,000 distinct CDR3 sequences; about a sixth were seen once. V lost 5 bases, J lost 6 bases, and 7 bases stayed unmatched. Germline V gives CDR1 SGHDT, CDR2 YYEEEE. The CDR3 is 13 residues long.

The J gene is TRBJ2-7, the V gene TRBV5-6; 8 positions agree with TRBD1. The sequence derives from a woman in her 30s with Graves' hyperthyroidism. The specimen sequenced was blood. The CDR3 region is CASSWTGNFEQYF. The CDR3 bases are TGTGCCAGCAGTTGGACAGGGAATTTCGAGCAGTACTTC. Combining the CDR3 with reference TRBV5-6 and TRBJ2-7 gives the whole variable domain DAGVTQSPTHLIKTRGQQVTLRCSPKSGHDTVSWYQQALGQGPQFIFQYYEEEERQRGNFPDRFSGHQFPNYSSELNVNALLLGDSALYLCASSWTGNFEQYFGPGTRLTVT.